The 27 T cell receptor beta chains presented below share a single source sample, sequenced in a study of T cell responses to AZD1222 COVID-19 vaccine. Using immunoSEQ multiplex PCR, the repertoire was profiled, and TCRdb retains in-frame clones only, with some absent. The profile shows 40,000 to 55,000 clones, 86% of them singletons. This sample comprised peripheral blood, obtained 28 days after the second AZD1222 dose. These receptors were collected from an adult who received the AZD1222 COVID-19 vaccine.

The V and J genes are TRBV10-2 and TRBJ2-1; D unresolved. The ends were cut back, 8 bases at V and 3 bases at J, with 8 bases in the middle. The CDR3 runs to 12 residues. CDR1 and CDR2 from the germline V gene are WSHSY and SAAADI. The chain's CDR3 is CASGNDYNEQFF. CDR3 nucleotides: TGCGCCAGCGGGAATGACTACAATGAGCAGTTCTTC.

The CDR3 is CASSPPPGARTDTQYF. CDR3 in DNA: TGTGCCAGCAGTCCCCCCCCGGGGGCCCGCACAGATACGCAGTATTTT. The V call is TRBV28, the J call TRBJ2-3; D tentatively fits TRBD1 or TRBD2 (6 bases each). The CDR3 totals 16 residues. Trimming left V 5 bases short and J 1 base short, with 16 bases between. Germline CDR1 reads MDHEN; CDR2 reads SYDVKM.

The J gene is TRBJ2-1, the V gene TRBV11-2, with 12 positions matching TRBD2. Germline V gene sequence: CDR1 SGHAT, CDR2 FQNNGV. The CDR3 length is 18 residues. The ends lost 1 base at V and 8 bases at J; junction bases unmatched: 12. This CDR3 reads CASSLGGLLAGGSYEQFF. The CDR3 DNA follows: TGTGCCAGCAGCTTAGGAGGCCTACTAGCGGGAGGTTCATATGAGCAGTTCTTC.

This chain connects TRBV7-3 to TRBJ1-1; 11 bases map to TRBD1. The CDR3 length is 16 residues. V gave up 5 bases and J gave up 1 base; unmatched junction bases: 6. From germline, CDR1 is SGHTA and CDR2 FQGTGA. This CDR3 is CASSTRTGGRNTEAFF. In DNA, the CDR3 is TGTGCCAGCAGCACGCGGACAGGGGGCAGGAACACTGAAGCTTTCTTT.

V is TRBV28 and J is TRBJ1-5, with D hard to call. V lost 3 bases and J 2 bases, leaving 5 bases between the germline ends. Germline V gene data show CDR1 as MDHEN and CDR2 as SYDVKM. The CDR3 spans 13 residues. The CDR3 bases are TGTGCCAGCAGTTTCGGACGCAATCAGCCCCAGCATTTT. This sequence encodes CASSFGRNQPQHF.

J is TRBJ2-4 and V is TRBV12-5, with D unclear. The V and J ends lost 3 bases and 3 bases respectively, with 15 bases between them. Germline CDR1 reads LGHNT; CDR2 reads FRNRAP. The CDR3 runs 16 residues. Here the CDR3 DNA reads TGTGCTAGTGGTTTTGGAGACGGTTTTGTCAAAAACATTCAGTACTTC. Protein sequence: CASGFGDGFVKNIQYF.

CDR3 residues: CASSLLAGVSGELFF. CDR3 bases: TGTGCCAGCAGTTTACTAGCGGGAGTATCCGGGGAGCTGTTTTTT. This chain connects TRBV28 to TRBJ2-2; 10 bases match TRBD2. CDR3 length: 15 residues. V lost 2 bases and J lost 6; bases outside the gene matches: 3. Germline V gives CDR1 MDHEN, CDR2 SYDVKM.

The J gene is TRBJ1-2, the V gene TRBV7-2, with D possibly TRBD1 on 6 matching bases. Between the trimmed V and J ends, which lost 1 base and 7 bases, there was a span of 10 bases. Germline V CDR1 and CDR2: SGHTA, FQGNSA. The CDR3 totals 13 residues. The CDR3 here is CASSLGLGGGYTF. The DNA for the CDR3 is TGTGCCAGCAGCTTAGGGCTAGGGGGTGGCTACACCTTC.

The chain is built from TRBV18 and TRBJ2-6, with 9 bases lining up with TRBD2. V gave up 4 bases and J gave up 0 bases; unmatched junction bases: 4. Germline V gives CDR1 KGHSH, CDR2 LQKENI. The CDR3 sequence is 17 residues long. The CDR3 region has the DNA TGTGCCAGCTCACTACTAGCGGGCTCCTCTGGGGCCAACGTCCTGACTTTC. Amino acids: CASSLLAGSSGANVLTF.

This sequence joins TRBV11-2 and TRBJ2-7; no reliable D call. Trimming left V 2 bases short and J 0 bases short, with 8 bases between. Germline assignment: CDR1 SGHAT and CDR2 FQNNGV. This CDR3 spans 14 amino acids. CDR3 DNA: TGTGCCAGCAGCTTAAAACAGACCTCCTACGAGCAGTACTTC. Its protein product is CASSLKQTSYEQYF.

The rearrangement links TRBV5-4 to TRBJ2-1, with 14 bases that match TRBD2. The V segment lost 4 bases and the J segment 1 base; nucleotides outside the gene matches: 1. The CDR3 spans 16 residues. Germline-derived CDR1 and CDR2 are SGHNT and YYREEE (reference sequence). In nucleotides, the CDR3 is TGTGCCAGCAGCCGGACTAGCGGGAGGTCCTACAATGAGCAGTTCTTC. It translates to CASSRTSGRSYNEQFF.

The V call is TRBV19, the J call TRBJ2-1; D is unclear. The CDR3 totals 14 residues. CDR1 is LNHDA and CDR2 is SQIVND in the germline V gene (reference sequence). V lost 3 bases and J 4 bases, leaving 10 bases between the germline ends. CDR3 in amino acids: CASSIQGRYNEQFF. The CDR3 DNA reads TGTGCCAGTAGTATTCAAGGAAGGTACAATGAGCAGTTCTTC. Drawing the rest from reference TRBV19 and TRBJ2-1, the complete variable domain is DGGITQSPKYLFRKEGQNVTLSCEQNLNHDAMYWYRQDPGQGLRLIYYSQIVNDFQKGDIAEGYSVSREKKESFPLTVTSAQKNPTAFYLCASSIQGRYNEQFFGPGTRLTVL.

The chain combines TRBV6-5 with TRBJ2-1; D is ambiguous. Germline V CDR1 and CDR2: MNHEY, SVGAGI. V lost 6 bases, J lost 1 base, and 10 bases lay in between. The CDR3 is 14 amino acids. The CDR3 nucleotides are TGTGCCAGCAGCCCGTCCAGGTCCTACAATGAGCAGTTCTTC. It specifies CASSPSRSYNEQFF.

This clone was seen only once. J is TRBJ1-5 and V is TRBV15, with TRBD1 identical over 8 bases. The trim removed 3 bases at V and 5 bases at J, leaving 15 bases unmatched. Germline loops: CDR1 LNHNV, CDR2 YYDKDF (reference sequence). The CDR3 loop spans 18 amino acids. This CDR3 reads CATSSEGFGRGLDQPQHF. The CDR3 DNA follows: TGTGCCACCAGCAGTGAGGGATTCGGCAGGGGGCTAGATCAGCCCCAGCATTTT. The variable domain in full, with the rest retrieved from reference TRBV15 and TRBJ1-5, is DAMVIQNPRYQVTQFGKPVTLSCSQTLNHNVMYWYQQKSSQAPKLLFHYYDKDFNNEADTPDNFQSRRPNTSFCFLDIRSPGLGDTAMYLCATSSEGFGRGLDQPQHFGDGTRLSIL.

The chain uses TRBV9 and TRBJ2-2; 7 nucleotides agree with TRBD2. Germline V lookup: CDR1 SGDLS, CDR2 YYNGEE. The length of the CDR3 is 14 residues. The junction had 1 base not matched to a gene; V was cut back by 2 bases and J by 3 bases. Here the CDR3 reads CASSVLADTGELFF. Here the CDR3 DNA reads TGTGCCAGCAGCGTCCTAGCGGACACCGGGGAGCTGTTTTTT.

The V call is TRBV5-1, the J call TRBJ2-1; 9 bases are a match to TRBD2. Trimming took 0 bases from V and 4 from J; bases not matched to a gene: 8. The CDR3 is 17 amino acids. CDR1 and CDR2 (germline): SGHRS, YFSETQ. The CDR3 region is CASSLAGNSGSYNEQFF. The CDR3 DNA follows: TGCGCCAGCAGCTTGGCCGGAAATAGCGGGAGTTACAATGAGCAGTTCTTC.

The CDR3 loop is CASSPSGSTDTQYF. CDR3 DNA sequence: TGCGCCAGCAGTCCTAGCGGGAGCACAGATACGCAGTATTTT. The V and J genes are TRBV4-1 and TRBJ2-3; TRBD2 aligns across 8 bases. CDR1 is MGHRA, CDR2 YSYEKL, per germline. CDR3 size: 14 residues. The trim removed 6 bases at V and 0 bases at J, leaving 2 bases unmatched.

The chain joins TRBV7-9 to TRBJ2-5, with 8 nucleotides matching TRBD2. The CDR3 runs to 16 residues. Trimming removed 5 bases from V and 0 bases from J; junction bases left unmatched: 8. The germline gives CDR1 SEHNR, CDR2 FQNEAQ (reference sequence). The CDR3 DNA reads as TGTGCCAGCAGCGCCGCACTAGCGGCTCACCAAGAGACCCAGTACTTC. It encodes CASSAALAAHQETQYF.

The chain carries TRBV14 and TRBJ2-1; TRBD2 is a possible D gene (6 bases). V was trimmed by 4 bases and J by 7 bases, leaving 14 bases between them. Germline V gene sequence: CDR1 SGHDN, CDR2 FVKESK. The CDR3 consists of 14 residues. Written as DNA, the CDR3 is TGTGCCAGCAGCCTGGAGGGCCAGTGGAATGAGCAGTTCTTC. Its protein is CASSLEGQWNEQFF.

The J gene is TRBJ1-2, the V gene TRBV5-1, with D unclear. The CDR3 has 14 residues. Germline V CDR1 and CDR2: SGHRS, YFSETQ. V was clipped by 3 bases and J by 5 bases, with 14 bases between them. Written as DNA, the CDR3 is TGCGCCAGCAGCTGGTCCGCCGGAGAGTATGGCTACACCTTC. Protein: CASSWSAGEYGYTF.

V gene TRBV7-2 combines with J gene TRBJ2-7; tentatively, D is TRBD1 (6 bases). The CDR3 consists of 16 residues. Germline V lookup: CDR1 SGHTA, CDR2 FQGNSA. The V end was cut by 2 bases, the J end by 2 bases, with 16 bases between. DNA of the CDR3: TGTGCCAGCAGCTTAAGTCAGGGGAGAGGGGCCTACGAGCAGTACTTC. Protein: CASSLSQGRGAYEQYF. Filled out from reference TRBV7-2 and TRBJ2-7, the complete variable domain reads GAGVSQSPSNKVTEKGKDVELRCDPISGHTALYWYRQSLGQGLEFLIYFQGNSAPDKSGLPSDRFSAERTGGSVSTLTIQRTQQEDSAVYLCASSLSQGRGAYEQYFGPGTRLTVT.

In regard to this clone: One junction end does not reproduce the germline sequence, and a read error may be involved. This chain connects TRBV14 to TRBJ2-7; D gene unclear. CDR3 length: 13 amino acids. Looked up from germline, CDR1 is SGHDN and CDR2 is FVKESK. CDR3 coding DNA: TGTGCCAGCAGCCTACGATGGGGAAACCCTCCGAATTTC. Protein: CASSLRWGNPPNF.

The chain joins TRBV11-3 to TRBJ2-7; D is uncertain. The CDR3 has 13 amino acids. The V and J ends lost 2 bases and 2 bases respectively, with 7 bases between them. The V gene's germline CDR1 is SGHNT and CDR2 YENEEA. The CDR3 sequence is CASSLYSPYEQYF. DNA for the CDR3: TGTGCCAGCAGCTTATACAGTCCCTACGAGCAGTACTTC.

About this clone: An end of the junction does not agree with germline; a read error may underlie this. The CDR3 loop is CASSEDGGSYNEQFF. The CDR3 nucleotides are TGTGCCAGCAGCGAAGATGGGGGCTCCTACAATGAGCAGTTCTTC. The chain is built from TRBV4-2 and TRBJ2-1; D tentatively fits TRBD1 or TRBD2 (5 bases each). CDR1 is LGHNA and CDR2 is YNFKEQ in the germline V gene. The CDR3 is 15 residues long.

The chain recombines TRBV5-1 with TRBJ2-3; D is uncertain. Germline lookup yields CDR1 SGHRS and CDR2 YFSETQ. The CDR3 is 14 residues long. With 2 bases removed from V and 0 bases from J, the gap between germline ends came to 7 bases. DNA for the CDR3: TGCGCCAGCAGCTTAATGGGGAGCACAGATACGCAGTATTTT. Amino acids: CASSLMGSTDTQYF.

The V gene is TRBV28, the J gene TRBJ2-3, with D perhaps matching TRBD1 or TRBD2 (5 bases each). The CDR3 consists of 16 residues. Trimming removed 3 bases at V and 4 bases at J, with 17 bases between. Looked up from germline, CDR1 is MDHEN and CDR2 is SYDVKM. The CDR3 is CASSFGGKGSADTQYF. The CDR3 nucleotides read TGTGCCAGCAGTTTTGGTGGGAAGGGGAGCGCAGATACGCAGTATTTT. Drawing the rest from reference TRBV28 and TRBJ2-3, the complete variable domain is DVKVTQSSRYLVKRTGEKVFLECVQDMDHENMFWYRQDPGLGLRLIYFSYDVKMKEKGDIPEGYSVSREKKERFSLILESASTNQTSMYLCASSFGGKGSADTQYFGPGTRLTVL.

This clone was recorded only once. The chain is built from TRBV7-9 and TRBJ1-5, with D hard to call. V lost 4 bases to trimming and J lost 7 bases, with 20 bases between them. CDR1 and CDR2 from the germline V gene are SEHNR and FQNEAQ (reference sequence). The CDR3 covers 16 residues. The CDR3 here is CASSSSSVALGQPQHF. The CDR3 bases are TGTGCCAGCAGCTCTTCCTCCGTGGCACTCGGGCAGCCCCAGCATTTT.